The present entry profiles one T cell receptor (beta chain) with its context. As yet, its antigen is unknown. Measured with immunoSEQ multiplex PCR; TCRdb has only the in-frame clones, and not every one. In the table there are about 30,000 clones, around 88% of which are singletons. This entry is derived from a study of PD-1 blockade in classical Hodgkin lymphoma. About the study: Nivolumab was administered to patients intravenously at 3 mg/kg every 2 weeks.

Autologous stem cell transplantation was followed by relapse in every patient, and brentuximab vedotin exposure varied. Thawed PBMCs supplied CD8+ T cells via magnetic negative selection. Trimming removed 3 bases from V and 5 bases from J, with 13 bases in between. The CDR3 covers 14 residues. Germline V gene lookup returns CDR1 MDHEN and CDR2 SYDVKM. Points from the study as a whole: Newly diagnosed and completely responding patients shared comparable baseline diversity. The study found that TCR diversity rose significantly by C4D1 in CD4+ but not CD8+ cells.

The genes are TRBV28 and TRBJ1-2; tentatively, D is TRBD1 (5 bases). The sample in question was CD8+ T cells from blood, obtained at baseline. The source of this sequence is a human donor with classical Hodgkin lymphoma. The CDR3 sequence is CASSFIQGRYGYTF. CDR3 nucleotide sequence: TGTGCCAGCAGTTTTATCCAGGGAAGGTATGGCTACACCTTC.